The 27 T cell receptor beta chains below were found in one sample sequenced in a study of cytomegalovirus exposure and HLA in healthy donors. PCR primers comprised 60 Vbeta and 13 Jbeta primers. Profiling relied on immunoSEQ multiplex PCR, and the TCRdb table lists in-frame clones only, not all of them. Of about 110,000 clones in the sample, more than 60% were seen once. Sequencing was done on a sample of PBMCs. These receptor sequences come from a woman aged 40 to 55 in good health and CMV-seronegative.

This chain joins TRBV14 and TRBJ2-7; 10 bases align to TRBD2. CDR3 length: 20 amino acids. Germline lookup yields CDR1 SGHDN and CDR2 FVKESK. Trimming took 1 base from V and 1 from J; bases not matched to a gene: 16. In DNA form, the CDR3 reads TGTGCCAGCAGCCAAGTAAGGCAGAGCCCTAGCGGGAGACTATCCTACGAGCAGTACTTC. This codes for CASSQVRQSPSGRLSYEQYF.

The chain carries TRBV5-4 and TRBJ1-2, with 7 bases identical to TRBD1. Trimming at V came to 0 bases and at J to 4 bases, leaving 3 bases not matched to a gene. This CDR3 is built from 14 residues. Germline assignment: CDR1 SGHNT and CDR2 YYREEE (reference sequence). CDR3 protein: CASSLEGAPYGYTF. As DNA, the CDR3 is TGTGCCAGCAGCTTGGAGGGGGCCCCCTATGGCTACACCTTC.

This chain joins TRBV2 and TRBJ1-4; the match to TRBD1 covers 7 bases. CDR1 is SNHLY and CDR2 is FYNNEI in the germline V gene. Trimming at V came to 6 bases and at J to 8 bases, leaving 12 bases not matched to a gene. This CDR3 is built from 15 residues. The CDR3 sequence is CASRDRTLAGEKLFF. In nucleotides, the CDR3 is TGTGCCAGCAGGGACAGGACCCTGGCTGGCGAAAAACTGTTTTTT.

This clone was detected a few times. The J gene is TRBJ2-3, the V gene TRBV13, with TRBD2 as a possible D gene (6 bases). Germline CDR1 reads PRHDT; CDR2 reads FYEKMQ (reference sequence). The CDR3 sequence is 16 residues long. Trimming stripped 5 bases from V and 0 bases from J, with 15 bases between. CDR3 sequence reads: CASSESASGSTDTQYF. Here the CDR3 DNA reads TGTGCCAGCAGCGAAAGCGCCAGCGGGAGCACAGATACGCAGTATTTT.

V gene TRBV7-9 combines with J gene TRBJ2-1; possible D gene TRBD2, 6 bases. This CDR3 region has 19 residues. Germline loops: CDR1 SEHNR, CDR2 FQNEAQ (reference sequence). V was clipped by 5 bases and J by 0 bases, with 23 bases between them. DNA for the CDR3: TGTGCCAGCAGCCCAGGCCGGTGGGGGAGGTCCCCCTCCTACAATGAGCAGTTCTTC. It translates to CASSPGRWGRSPSYNEQFF.

The chain carries TRBV28 and TRBJ2-2; 12 positions agree with TRBD2. CDR1 is MDHEN, CDR2 SYDVKM, per germline. This CDR3 is 18 amino acids long. Unmatched junction bases numbered 9, after V lost 5 bases and J lost 2 bases. CDR3 residues: CASSQRGLAGSNTGELFF. The CDR3 DNA reads as TGTGCCAGCAGTCAACGCGGACTAGCGGGATCTAACACCGGGGAGCTGTTTTTT.

The V call is TRBV28, the J call TRBJ2-6; 7 positions match TRBD1. J lost 0 bases, V lost 11 bases, and 13 bases had no gene match. CDR1 is MDHEN and CDR2 is SYDVKM in the germline V gene. There are 17 residues in the CDR3. The CDR3 DNA follows: TGTGCCGCCCCGGTGGACAGGAGGAGCTCTGGGGCCAACGTCCTGACTTTC. This sequence encodes CAAPVDRRSSGANVLTF.

This chain connects TRBV5-1 to TRBJ1-1; TRBD1 might be the D (6 bases). V lost 2 bases and J lost 1, with 12 bases in between. This CDR3 comprises 15 residues. Germline-derived CDR1 and CDR2 are SGHRS and YFSETQ. CDR3 coding DNA: TGCGCCAGCAGCTTCGATCCAGGGGCGAACACTGAAGCTTTCTTT. Its translation is CASSFDPGANTEAFF.

This clone was observed a single time. The chain carries TRBV4-2 and TRBJ2-2; unclear D gene. V lost 3 bases, J lost 4 bases, and 15 bases lay in between. Germline loops: CDR1 LGHNA, CDR2 YNFKEQ. This CDR3 has 16 residues. Written as DNA, the CDR3 is TGTGCCAGCAGCCAGGATAGACACCTGGGCACCGGGGAGCTGTTTTTT. Translating it yields CASSQDRHLGTGELFF.

The chain uses TRBV18 and TRBJ2-1; possible D gene TRBD1, 7 bases. The CDR3 runs to 15 residues. Looked up from germline, CDR1 is KGHSH and CDR2 is LQKENI. The ends were cut back, 3 bases at V and 9 bases at J, with 18 bases in the middle. The CDR3 sequence is CASSPQGGSVGEQFF. For the CDR3, the DNA is TGTGCCAGCTCACCCCAGGGGGGTAGTGTCGGTGAGCAGTTCTTC. Complete variable domain (other parts from reference TRBV18 and TRBJ2-1): NAGVMQNPRHLVRRRGQEARLRCSPMKGHSHVYWYRQLPEEGLKFMVYLQKENIIDESGMPKERFSAEFPKEGPSILRIQQVVRGDSAAYFCASSPQGGSVGEQFFGPGTRLTVL.

The V gene is TRBV5-6, the J gene TRBJ2-3; 12 nucleotides line up with TRBD2. V was clipped by 7 bases and J by 9 bases; unmatched bases: 12. CDR1 and CDR2 (germline): SGHDT, YYEEEE. The CDR3 is made up of 15 amino acids. The chain's CDR3 is CASGSPSGGALTQYF. Here the CDR3 DNA reads TGTGCCAGCGGATCCCCTAGCGGGGGGGCTCTGACGCAGTATTTT.

The chain links TRBV7-2 to TRBJ2-7, with D perhaps TRBD2 (5 bases). Germline V gene data show CDR1 as SGHTA and CDR2 as FQGNSA. CDR3 length equals 16 residues. V gave up 0 bases and J gave up 2 bases, with 14 bases separating them. The CDR3 here is CASSLAVRGGPYEQYF. The CDR3 DNA is TGTGCCAGCAGCTTAGCTGTTCGAGGAGGCCCCTACGAGCAGTACTTC.

The V and J genes are TRBV9 and TRBJ2-2, with 12 bases identical to TRBD1. Germline V gene lookup returns CDR1 SGDLS and CDR2 YYNGEE. The CDR3 covers 19 residues. V gave up 3 bases and J gave up 7 bases; unmatched junction bases: 16. CDR3 sequence reads: CASSENPGQGALGGGELFF. The CDR3 coding sequence is TGTGCCAGCAGCGAAAACCCGGGACAGGGGGCTCTCGGGGGCGGGGAGCTGTTTTTT.

The CDR3 region has the DNA TGTGCCAGCAGTGGGGGGACAGCAAGTGAAGCTTTCTTT. Protein: CASSGGTASEAFF. The chain recombines TRBV6-5 with TRBJ1-1; 7 positions match TRBD1. Germline V gives CDR1 MNHEY, CDR2 SVGAGI. This CDR3 is built from 13 residues. The junction had 7 bases not matched to a gene; V was cut back by 5 bases and J by 7 bases.

This chain uses TRBV5-1 with TRBJ2-5, with TRBD2 matching over 13 bases. The CDR3 is 15 residues long. The germline V gene encodes CDR1 SGHRS and CDR2 YFSETQ. V lost 4 bases to trimming and J lost 2 bases; unmatched junction nucleotides: 2. The CDR3 loop is CASSPGLAGQETQYF. As DNA, the CDR3 is TGCGCCAGCAGCCCGGGACTAGCGGGGCAAGAGACCCAGTACTTC.

The table lists this clone with a count of one. This chain uses TRBV6-1 with TRBJ2-1; 8 bases are a match to TRBD2. The junction had 11 bases not matched to a gene; V was cut back by 3 bases and J by 7 bases. The germline CDR1 and CDR2 sequences are MNHNS and SASEGT. The length of the CDR3 is 16 residues. This CDR3 reads CASSDRIAGGGNEQFF. The CDR3 bases are TGTGCCAGCAGTGACCGTATAGCCGGGGGGGGGAATGAGCAGTTCTTC.

V usage is TRBV19 and J usage is TRBJ1-5; perhaps TRBD1 as D (5 bases). Trimming cost V 10 bases and J 5 bases, with 15 bases left between them. Germline CDR1 is LNHDA and CDR2 is SQIVND (reference sequence). The CDR3 is made up of 13 amino acids. The CDR3: CATRFGGDQPQHF. CDR3 nucleotides: TGTGCCACCCGATTCGGGGGAGATCAGCCCCAGCATTTT.

The V and J genes are TRBV7-9 and TRBJ2-2, with 8 nucleotides matching TRBD1. The ends lost 5 bases at V and 3 bases at J; junction bases unmatched: 5. Germline V gives CDR1 SEHNR, CDR2 FQNEAQ (reference sequence). This CDR3 contains 15 residues. The CDR3 coding sequence is TGTGCCAGCAGCCAGACAGGGGCCTACACCGGGGAGCTGTTTTTT. It is translated as CASSQTGAYTGELFF.

With respect to this clone: The sample contains more than one DNA sequence encoding this CDR3. This sequence joins TRBV6-5 and TRBJ2-7; possible D gene TRBD1, 6 bases. The germline V and J ends were trimmed by 7 bases and 2 bases, with 12 bases remaining between them. The CDR3 is 13 residues long. CDR1 MNHEY and CDR2 SVGAGI come from the germline V gene. CDR3 sequence reads: CASKGVVPYEQYF. Here the CDR3 DNA reads TGTGCCAGCAAGGGGGTTGTCCCCTACGAGCAGTACTTC.

The rearrangement uses TRBV28 and TRBJ2-1; a weak D match, TRBD1 (6 bases). The CDR3 runs to 14 residues. Trimming cost V 6 bases and J 0 bases, with 9 bases left between them. Germline V gives CDR1 MDHEN, CDR2 SYDVKM. The CDR3 reads CASSEGVSYNEQFF. CDR3 nucleotides: TGTGCCAGCAGCGAGGGGGTCTCCTACAATGAGCAGTTCTTC. Using reference TRBV28 and TRBJ2-1 for the parts outside the CDR3, the full variable domain is DVKVTQSSRYLVKRTGEKVFLECVQDMDHENMFWYRQDPGLGLRLIYFSYDVKMKEKGDIPEGYSVSREKKERFSLILESASTNQTSMYLCASSEGVSYNEQFFGPGTRLTVL.

The chain joins TRBV7-2 to TRBJ2-7; D unresolved. The CDR3 has 13 amino acids. Trimming shortened V by 3 bases and J by 3 bases, and 9 bases separated the two germline ends. Germline-derived CDR1 and CDR2 are SGHTA and FQGNSA. In nucleotides, the CDR3 is TGTGCCAGCAGCTTGGGCAGGAACTACGAGCAGTACTTC. It encodes CASSLGRNYEQYF.

Comment on this clone: One end of the junction varies from germline; a read error may be responsible. This sequence joins TRBV28 and TRBJ1-1, with a tentative D call TRBD1 (6 bases). The germline CDR1 and CDR2 sequences are MDHEN and SYDVKM. This CDR3 is 16 amino acids long. As DNA, the CDR3 is TGTGCCAGCAGTTTTGAGCTCGGGAGGGGGAACGCTGAAGCTTTCTTT. Residues: CASSFELGRGNAEAFF.

This rearrangement joins TRBV6-5 to TRBJ2-3; no definite D call. The CDR3 covers 15 residues. CDR1 and CDR2 from the germline V gene are MNHEY and SVGAGI. Trimming took 2 bases from V and 0 from J, leaving 9 bases between them. The CDR3 DNA is TGTGCCAGCAGTTACCAAACTCCTAGCACAGATACGCAGTATTTT. It yields the protein CASSYQTPSTDTQYF.

This rearrangement joins TRBV28 to TRBJ2-1; 9 positions match TRBD2. Looked up from germline, CDR1 is MDHEN and CDR2 is SYDVKM. There are 12 residues in the CDR3. V lost 5 bases, J lost 9 bases, and 2 bases stayed unmatched. This chain's CDR3 is CASSSGGREQFF. DNA for the CDR3: TGTGCCAGCAGTAGCGGGGGGCGTGAGCAGTTCTTC. Together with reference TRBV28 and TRBJ2-1, the CDR3 gives the full variable domain: DVKVTQSSRYLVKRTGEKVFLECVQDMDHENMFWYRQDPGLGLRLIYFSYDVKMKEKGDIPEGYSVSREKKERFSLILESASTNQTSMYLCASSSGGREQFFGPGTRLTVL.

In this sample, this clone turned up a few times. The V and J genes are TRBV2 and TRBJ2-7, with D perhaps TRBD1 (5 bases). Germline V CDR1 and CDR2: SNHLY, FYNNEI. V was shortened by 6 bases and J by 7 bases, with 19 bases between the two germline ends. The CDR3 is 14 amino acids. In DNA form, the CDR3 reads TGTGCCAGCAGGACCTTACAGGTAGGGCTTGAGCAGTACTTC. Translation gives CASRTLQVGLEQYF.

The chain joins TRBV6-5 to TRBJ2-7, with D perhaps TRBD2 (6 bases). Germline lookup yields CDR1 MNHEY and CDR2 SVGAGI. Trimming pared 7 bases from V and 2 bases from J, leaving 15 bases between. CDR3 length: 14 residues. The CDR3 DNA reads as TGTGCCAGCATCACGACTAGTCGGCCCTACGAGCAGTACTTC. Protein product: CASITTSRPYEQYF.

V and J are TRBV4-3 and TRBJ2-2; a weak D match, TRBD2 (7 bases). Germline-derived CDR1 and CDR2 are LGHNA and YSLEER. The V end lost 1 base, the J end lost 3 bases, and 12 bases lay between the germline ends. This CDR3 region has 16 residues. CDR3 amino acids: CASSQGGGRDTGELFF. The CDR3 DNA follows: TGCGCCAGCAGCCAAGGGGGGGGCCGGGACACCGGGGAGCTGTTTTTT.